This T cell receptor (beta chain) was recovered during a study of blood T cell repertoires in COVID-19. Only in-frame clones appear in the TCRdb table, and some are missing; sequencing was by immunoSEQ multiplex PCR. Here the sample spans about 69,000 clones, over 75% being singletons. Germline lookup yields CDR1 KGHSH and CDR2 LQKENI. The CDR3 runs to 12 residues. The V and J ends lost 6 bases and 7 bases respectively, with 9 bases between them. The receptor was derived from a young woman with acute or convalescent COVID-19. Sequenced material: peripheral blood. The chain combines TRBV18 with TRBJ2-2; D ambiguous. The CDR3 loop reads CASSESYGELFF. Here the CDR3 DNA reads TGTGCCAGCTCCGAATCCTACGGGGAGCTGTTTTTT.